The present T cell receptor (beta chain) was sequenced within a study of graft-versus-host responses after intestinal transplantation. Study details: As for transplant type, recipients had multivisceral, liver-intestinal, or isolated intestinal grafts.

In the case of this clone: The antigen remains unidentified.

Only in-frame clones appear in the TCRdb table, and some are missing; sequencing was by immunoSEQ multiplex PCR. This sample has tens of thousands of clones, with around 89% found just once. General study points: High graft-versus-host to host-versus-graft clonal ratios were seen in allografts of patients with graft-donor T cell macrochimerism.

The CDR3 length is 15 residues. V was shortened by 0 bases and J by 3 bases, with 8 bases between the two germline ends. Germline V gives CDR1 MNHEY, CDR2 SVGAGI. V usage is TRBV6-5 and J usage is TRBJ2-2; perhaps TRBD1 as D (6 bases). The material was unstimulated CD8+ T cells sorted from spleen or lymph node cells, obtained before transplant. The clonotype comes from a human donor who was the organ donor for an intestinal transplant. The CDR3 nucleotides read TGTGCCAGCAGTTACTCACAGGGTGACACCGGGGAGCTGTTTTTT. Its translation is CASSYSQGDTGELFF.